A single sample gave rise to the 14 T cell receptor beta chains below, sequenced in a study of blood T cell repertoires in COVID-19. The table came from immunoSEQ multiplex PCR; TCRdb's copy has only in-frame clones and leaves some out. The data contain 150,000 or so clones, approximately 84% of them singletons. Sequencing was performed on peripheral blood. The receptors here all came from a human donor in a cohort sampled during active COVID-19.

The chain combines TRBV5-1 with TRBJ2-5, with D possibly TRBD2 on 6 matching bases. The germline V gene has CDR1 SGHRS and CDR2 YFSETQ. The V and J ends lost 4 bases and 5 bases respectively, with 18 bases between them. The length of the CDR3 is 15 residues. CDR3 nucleotide sequence: TGCGCCAGCAGCCCGGTAGCGGTCGACGGGGAGACCCAGTACTTC. Residues: CASSPVAVDGETQYF.

This chain links TRBV7-2 with TRBJ1-3, with D unclear. The CDR3 sequence is 14 residues long. The V end lost 1 base, the J end lost 3 bases, and 7 bases lay between the germline ends. Germline V lookup: CDR1 SGHTA, CDR2 FQGNSA. The CDR3 nucleotides are TGTGCCAGCAGCTTAGTAACATTTGGAAACACCATATATTTT. It yields the protein CASSLVTFGNTIYF. Together with reference TRBV7-2 and TRBJ1-3, the CDR3 gives the full variable domain: GAGVSQSPSNKVTEKGKDVELRCDPISGHTALYWYRQSLGQGLEFLIYFQGNSAPDKSGLPSDRFSAERTGGSVSTLTIQRTQQEDSAVYLCASSLVTFGNTIYFGEGSWLTVV.

The gene calls are TRBV7-9 and TRBJ1-1; TRBD1 might be the D (5 bases). Trimming cost V 5 bases and J 0 bases, with 7 bases left between them. The CDR3 is 13 residues long. Germline V gives CDR1 SEHNR, CDR2 FQNEAQ (reference sequence). DNA for the CDR3: TGTGCCAGCAGCCCGACAGTGAACACTGAAGCTTTCTTT. It translates to CASSPTVNTEAFF.

The chain couples TRBV4-2 to TRBJ1-5; D may be TRBD1 (5 bases). Trimming took 1 base from V and 9 from J, leaving 16 bases between them. The germline CDR1 and CDR2 sequences are LGHNA and YNFKEQ. The CDR3 is made up of 15 amino acids. Here the CDR3 DNA reads TGTGCCAGCAGCCAAGCCGGGACCGGGGGAAGGCCCCAGCATTTT. As protein: CASSQAGTGGRPQHF.

This clone was recorded only once. This chain links TRBV4-2 with TRBJ1-1; 8 bases map to TRBD1. CDR1 and CDR2 (germline): LGHNA, YNFKEQ. The CDR3 contains 13 residues. The V gene end was trimmed by 0 bases and the J gene end by 10 bases; junction bases not matched to a gene: 4. As DNA, the CDR3 is TGTGCCAGCAGCCAAGAGGCAGGGGGCGCAGCTTTCTTT. Protein sequence: CASSQEAGGAAFF.

This clone was counted a few times. This chain joins TRBV15 and TRBJ1-6; TRBD1 is a possible D gene (6 bases). V was pared by 0 bases and J by 7 bases, with 16 bases between. Germline loops: CDR1 LNHNV, CDR2 YYDKDF (reference sequence). There are 17 residues in the CDR3. This CDR3 is CATSRDPPRGRNSPLHF. The CDR3 nucleotides are TGTGCCACCAGCAGAGACCCCCCCAGGGGACGAAATTCACCCCTCCACTTT.

The chain uses TRBV5-1 and TRBJ1-2, with D unresolved. Germline CDR1 is SGHRS and CDR2 is YFSETQ. There are 14 residues in the CDR3. V gave up 3 bases and J gave up 4 bases, with 13 bases separating them. DNA of the CDR3: TGCGCCAGCAGCTCCGGGTCGTCTGGCTATGGCTACACCTTC. It codes for CASSSGSSGYGYTF. The entire variable domain, with the rest obtained from reference TRBV5-1 and TRBJ1-2, is as follows: KAGVTQTPRYLIKTRGQQVTLSCSPISGHRSVSWYQQTPGQGLQFLFEYFSETQRNKGNFPGRFSGRQFSNSRSEMNVSTLELGDSALYLCASSSGSSGYGYTFGSGTRLTVV.

This chain connects TRBV10-3 to TRBJ2-3; 13 bases line up with TRBD2. The germline V gene has CDR1 ENHRY and CDR2 SYGVKD. The CDR3 has 16 amino acids. V dropped 9 bases and J dropped 3; count of bases not matched to a gene: 9. CDR3 loop: CAIALGLAGRTDTQYF. DNA for the CDR3: TGTGCCATTGCCTTGGGACTAGCGGGAAGGACAGATACGCAGTATTTT.

This chain connects TRBV4-3 to TRBJ1-2; D is ambiguous. The V end was cut by 3 bases, the J end by 6 bases, with 20 bases between. The CDR3 contains 16 residues. CDR1 is LGHNA and CDR2 is YSLEER in the germline V gene. The CDR3 DNA reads TGCGCCAGCAGCCAGCAACGCGGGTACGAGCAGCATGGCTACACCTTC. Translated, it gives CASSQQRGYEQHGYTF.

This chain links TRBV25-1 with TRBJ1-1; 10 nucleotides match TRBD1. V was pared by 6 bases and J by 6 bases, with 4 bases of the junction left unmatched. From germline, CDR1 is MGHDK and CDR2 SYGVNS. The CDR3 spans 13 residues. The CDR3 nucleotides are TGTGCCAGCAGAGACAGGGGGCAATCTGAAGCTTTCTTT. As protein: CASRDRGQSEAFF.

The chain employs TRBV5-6 and TRBJ1-3; 9 bases align to TRBD1. V shed 1 base and J 0 bases; nucleotides not matched to a gene: 8. The CDR3 covers 18 residues. In germline, CDR1 is SGHDT, CDR2 YYEEEE. The CDR3 sequence is CASSLIGTGRSSGNTIYF. The CDR3 nucleotides are TGTGCCAGCAGCTTGATCGGGACAGGGCGTAGCTCTGGAAACACCATATATTTT.

This clone came up a few times. The chain recombines TRBV6-2 or TRBV6-3 with TRBJ2-3, with D perhaps matching TRBD1 (6 bases). The germline CDR1 and CDR2 sequences are MNHEY and SVGEGT. The CDR3 is 18 residues long. V lost 5 bases to trimming and J lost 7 bases, with 28 bases between them. This CDR3 is CASSDGATLSGGFYTQYF. The CDR3 region has the DNA TGTGCCAGCAGTGACGGAGCTACCCTAAGTGGGGGCTTCTATACGCAGTATTTT.

The chain carries TRBV7-9 and TRBJ1-5, with D possibly matching TRBD1 (5 bases). Trimming took 5 bases from V and 0 from J, leaving 8 bases between them. There are 14 residues in the CDR3. Germline CDR1 is SEHNR and CDR2 is FQNEAQ (reference sequence). CDR3 nucleotide sequence: TGTGCCAGCAGCCCAGGGAATAGCAATCAGCCCCAGCATTTT. Protein: CASSPGNSNQPQHF.

This clone appeared once. This chain links TRBV5-1 with TRBJ1-2; no clear D. Germline CDR1 is SGHRS and CDR2 is YFSETQ. CDR3 size: 12 residues. The V end was cut by 0 bases, the J end by 8 bases, with 8 bases between. In DNA form, the CDR3 reads TGCGCCAGCAGCTTGGCCGGGTACGGCTACACCTTC. Translating gives CASSLAGYGYTF.